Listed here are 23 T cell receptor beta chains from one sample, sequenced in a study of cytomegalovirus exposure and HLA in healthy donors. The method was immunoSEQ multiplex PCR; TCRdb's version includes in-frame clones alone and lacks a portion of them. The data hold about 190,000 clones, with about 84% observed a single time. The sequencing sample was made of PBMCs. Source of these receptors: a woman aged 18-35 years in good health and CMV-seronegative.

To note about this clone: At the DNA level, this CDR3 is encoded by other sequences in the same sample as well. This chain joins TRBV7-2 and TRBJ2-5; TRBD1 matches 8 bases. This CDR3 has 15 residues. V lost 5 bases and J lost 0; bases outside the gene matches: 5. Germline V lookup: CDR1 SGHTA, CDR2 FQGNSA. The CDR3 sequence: CASSLGDRYQETQYF. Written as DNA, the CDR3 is TGTGCCAGCAGCCTGGGGGACAGGTACCAAGAGACCCAGTACTTC.

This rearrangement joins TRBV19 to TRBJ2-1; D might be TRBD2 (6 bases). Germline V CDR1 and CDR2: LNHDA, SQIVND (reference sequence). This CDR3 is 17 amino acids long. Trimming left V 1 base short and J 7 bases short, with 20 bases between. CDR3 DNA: TGTGCCAGTAGTATAGGTAGCCGGAGGGCCATGTTTAATGAGCAGTTCTTC. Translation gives CASSIGSRRAMFNEQFF. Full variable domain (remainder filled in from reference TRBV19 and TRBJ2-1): DGGITQSPKYLFRKEGQNVTLSCEQNLNHDAMYWYRQDPGQGLRLIYYSQIVNDFQKGDIAEGYSVSREKKESFPLTVTSAQKNPTAFYLCASSIGSRRAMFNEQFFGPGTRLTVL.

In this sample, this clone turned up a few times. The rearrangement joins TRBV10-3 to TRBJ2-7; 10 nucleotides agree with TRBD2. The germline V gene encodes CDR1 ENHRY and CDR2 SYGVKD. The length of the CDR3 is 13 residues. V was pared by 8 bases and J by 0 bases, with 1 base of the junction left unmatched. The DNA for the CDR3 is TGTGCCATCGGACTAGCGGACTCCTACGAGCAGTACTTC. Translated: CAIGLADSYEQYF.

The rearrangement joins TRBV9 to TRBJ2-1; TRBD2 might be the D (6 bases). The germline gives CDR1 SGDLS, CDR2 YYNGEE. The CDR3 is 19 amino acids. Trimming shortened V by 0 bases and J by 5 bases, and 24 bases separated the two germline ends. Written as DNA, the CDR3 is TGTGCCAGCAGCGTAGAGGCGGGATTGGGGCAGGGAACCCACAATGAGCAGTTCTTC. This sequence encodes CASSVEAGLGQGTHNEQFF.

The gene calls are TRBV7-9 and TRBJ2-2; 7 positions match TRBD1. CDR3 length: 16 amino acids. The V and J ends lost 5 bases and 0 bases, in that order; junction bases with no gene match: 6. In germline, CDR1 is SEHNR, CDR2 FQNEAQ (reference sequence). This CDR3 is CASSAATGPNTGELFF. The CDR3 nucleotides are TGTGCCAGCAGCGCCGCGACAGGGCCGAACACCGGGGAGCTGTTTTTT.

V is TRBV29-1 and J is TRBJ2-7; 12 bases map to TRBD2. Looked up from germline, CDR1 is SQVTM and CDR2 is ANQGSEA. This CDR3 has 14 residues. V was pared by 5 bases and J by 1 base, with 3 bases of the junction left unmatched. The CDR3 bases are TGCAGCGTTCGACTAGCGGGAGCGTCCTACGAGCAGTACTTC. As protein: CSVRLAGASYEQYF.

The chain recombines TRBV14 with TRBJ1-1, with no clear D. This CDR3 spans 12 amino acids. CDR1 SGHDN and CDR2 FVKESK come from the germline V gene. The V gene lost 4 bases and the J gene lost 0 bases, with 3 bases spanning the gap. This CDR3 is CASSLVNTEAFF. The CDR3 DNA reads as TGTGCCAGCAGCCTAGTGAACACTGAAGCTTTCTTT.

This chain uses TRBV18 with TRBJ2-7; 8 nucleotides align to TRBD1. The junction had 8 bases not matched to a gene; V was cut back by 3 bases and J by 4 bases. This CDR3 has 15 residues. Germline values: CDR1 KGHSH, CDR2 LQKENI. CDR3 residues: CASSPQQGAFYEQYF. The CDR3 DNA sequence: TGTGCCAGCTCACCTCAGCAGGGGGCTTTTTACGAGCAGTACTTC.

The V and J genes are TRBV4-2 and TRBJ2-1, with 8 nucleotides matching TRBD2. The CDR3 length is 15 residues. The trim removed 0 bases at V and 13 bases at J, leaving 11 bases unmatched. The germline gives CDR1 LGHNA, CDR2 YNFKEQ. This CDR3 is CASSQDRLSGANQFF. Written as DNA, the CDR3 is TGTGCCAGCAGCCAAGATCGCCTTAGCGGGGCAAATCAGTTCTTC.

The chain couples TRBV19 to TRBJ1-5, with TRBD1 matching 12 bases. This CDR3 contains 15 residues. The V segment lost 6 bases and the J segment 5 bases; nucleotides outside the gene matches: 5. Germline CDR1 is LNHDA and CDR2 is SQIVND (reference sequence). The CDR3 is CASSAGTGGHQPQHF. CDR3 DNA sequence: TGTGCCAGTAGCGCCGGGACAGGGGGCCATCAGCCCCAGCATTTT.

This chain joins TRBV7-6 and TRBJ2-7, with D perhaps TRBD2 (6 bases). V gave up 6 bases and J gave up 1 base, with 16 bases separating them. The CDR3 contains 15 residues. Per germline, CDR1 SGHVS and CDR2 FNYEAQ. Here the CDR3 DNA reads TGTGCCAGCAGTTCTGTGGAGGGGAAGTCCTACGAGCAGTACTTC. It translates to CASSSVEGKSYEQYF.

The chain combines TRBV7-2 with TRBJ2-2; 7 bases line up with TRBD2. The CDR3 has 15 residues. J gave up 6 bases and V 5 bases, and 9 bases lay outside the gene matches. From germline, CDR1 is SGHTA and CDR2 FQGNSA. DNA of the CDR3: TGTGCCAGCAGCGCCCGACTAGCCCCCGCCGGGGAGCTGTTTTTT. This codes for CASSARLAPAGELFF.

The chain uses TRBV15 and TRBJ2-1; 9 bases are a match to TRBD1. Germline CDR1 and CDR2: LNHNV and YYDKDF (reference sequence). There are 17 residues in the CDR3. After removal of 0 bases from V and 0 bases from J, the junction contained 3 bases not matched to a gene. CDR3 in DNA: TGTGCCACCAGCAGAGAGGACAGGGGAGGCTCCTACAATGAGCAGTTCTTC. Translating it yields CATSREDRGGSYNEQFF.

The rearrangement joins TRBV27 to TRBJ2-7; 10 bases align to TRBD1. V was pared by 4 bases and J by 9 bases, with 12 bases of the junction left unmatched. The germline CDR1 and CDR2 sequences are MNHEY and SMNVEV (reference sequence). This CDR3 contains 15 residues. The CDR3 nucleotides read TGTGCCAGCAGTTCAGGGACAGGGGTACTACGAGGGCAGTACTTC. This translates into CASSSGTGVLRGQYF.

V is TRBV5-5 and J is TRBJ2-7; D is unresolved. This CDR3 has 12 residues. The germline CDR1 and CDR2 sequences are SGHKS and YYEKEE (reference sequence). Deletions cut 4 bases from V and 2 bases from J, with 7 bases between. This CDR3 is CASSPSPYEQYF. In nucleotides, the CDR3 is TGTGCCAGCAGCCCCTCCCCCTACGAGCAGTACTTC.

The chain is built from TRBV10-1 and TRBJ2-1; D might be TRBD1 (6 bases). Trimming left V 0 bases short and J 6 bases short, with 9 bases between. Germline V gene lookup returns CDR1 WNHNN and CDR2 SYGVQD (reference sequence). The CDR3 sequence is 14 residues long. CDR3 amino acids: CASSESGAVNEQFF. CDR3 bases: TGCGCCAGCAGTGAGTCGGGGGCTGTCAATGAGCAGTTCTTC.

The CDR3 loop is CASSQVGTGEGQFF. The CDR3 nucleotides read TGCGCCAGCAGCCAAGTCGGGACAGGGGAAGGACAGTTCTTC. The chain is built from TRBV4-1 and TRBJ2-1, with 10 bases aligning to TRBD1. The CDR3 covers 14 residues. The germline CDR1 and CDR2 sequences are MGHRA and YSYEKL. The J segment lost 13 bases and the V segment lost 1 base, leaving 7 bases of the junction unmatched.

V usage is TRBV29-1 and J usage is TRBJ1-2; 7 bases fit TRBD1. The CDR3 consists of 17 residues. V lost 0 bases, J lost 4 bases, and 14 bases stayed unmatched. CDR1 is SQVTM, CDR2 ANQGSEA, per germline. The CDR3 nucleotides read TGCAGCGTTGAAGACGTCAAGCGGCTCCGGGACAGCTATGGCTACACCTTC. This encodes CSVEDVKRLRDSYGYTF.

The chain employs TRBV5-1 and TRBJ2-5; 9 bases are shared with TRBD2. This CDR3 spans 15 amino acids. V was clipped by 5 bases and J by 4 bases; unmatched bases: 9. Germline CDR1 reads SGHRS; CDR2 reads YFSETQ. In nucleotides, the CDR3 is TGCGCCAGCAGGGGGATCGGCGGGAGGGGAGAGACCCAGTACTTC. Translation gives CASRGIGGRGETQYF.

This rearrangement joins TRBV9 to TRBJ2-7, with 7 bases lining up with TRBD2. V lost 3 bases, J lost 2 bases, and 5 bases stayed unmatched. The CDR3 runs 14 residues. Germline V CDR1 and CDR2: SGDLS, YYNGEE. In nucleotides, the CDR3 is TGTGCCAGCAGCGGCGGACTAGTCCCCTACGAGCAGTACTTC. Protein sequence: CASSGGLVPYEQYF.

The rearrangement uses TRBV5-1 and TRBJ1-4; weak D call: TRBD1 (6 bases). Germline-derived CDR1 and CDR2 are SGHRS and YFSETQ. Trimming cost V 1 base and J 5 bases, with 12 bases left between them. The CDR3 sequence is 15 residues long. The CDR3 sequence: CASSLRSRGNEKLFF. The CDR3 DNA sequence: TGCGCCAGCAGCTTGAGGTCCAGGGGCAATGAAAAACTGTTTTTT.

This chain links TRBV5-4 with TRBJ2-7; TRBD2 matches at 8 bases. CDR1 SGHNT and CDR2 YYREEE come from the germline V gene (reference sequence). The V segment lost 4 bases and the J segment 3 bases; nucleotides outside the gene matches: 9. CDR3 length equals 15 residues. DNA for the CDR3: TGTGCCAGCAGCCCGGACAAACTAGCGGTCTACGAGCAGTACTTC. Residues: CASSPDKLAVYEQYF.

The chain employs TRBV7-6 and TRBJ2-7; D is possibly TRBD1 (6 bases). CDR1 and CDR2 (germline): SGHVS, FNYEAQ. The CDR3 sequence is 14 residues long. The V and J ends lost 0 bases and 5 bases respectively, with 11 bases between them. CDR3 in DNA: TGTGCCAGCAGCTTAGCCGGGACAAGAGACGAGCAGTACTTC. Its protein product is CASSLAGTRDEQYF.